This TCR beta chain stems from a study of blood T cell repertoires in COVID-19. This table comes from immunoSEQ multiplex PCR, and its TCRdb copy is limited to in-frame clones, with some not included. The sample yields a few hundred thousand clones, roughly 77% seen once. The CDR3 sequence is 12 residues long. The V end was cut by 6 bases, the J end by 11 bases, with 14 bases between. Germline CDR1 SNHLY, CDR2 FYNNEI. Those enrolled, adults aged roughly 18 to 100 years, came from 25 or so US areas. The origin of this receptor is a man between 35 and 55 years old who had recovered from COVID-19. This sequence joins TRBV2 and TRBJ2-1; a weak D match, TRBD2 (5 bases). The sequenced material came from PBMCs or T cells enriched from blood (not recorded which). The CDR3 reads CASRVEGVKQFF. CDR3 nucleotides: TGTGCCAGCAGGGTAGAGGGAGTAAAGCAGTTCTTC.